The 21 T cell receptor beta chains below all came from one sample that was sequenced in a study of glioma-infiltrating T cells after dendritic cell vaccination. This sample's time point: after dendritic cell vaccination, including at tumor progression/relapse. Data came from immunoSEQ multiplex PCR; TCRdb stores just in-frame clones and leaves some out. The data show tens of thousands of clones, 89% seen once. The source was blood, collected after dendritic cell vaccination. The receptors stem from a human donor with glioblastoma.

V and J are TRBV5-1 and TRBJ2-2; 8 bases are a match to TRBD2. Trimming took 0 bases from V and 4 from J; bases not matched to a gene: 2. The CDR3 is 15 amino acids. Germline V gene sequence: CDR1 SGHRS, CDR2 YFSETQ. In nucleotides, the CDR3 is TGCGCCAGCAGCTTGGTAGCGGGACGCACCGGGGAGCTGTTTTTT. This translates into CASSLVAGRTGELFF.

This chain joins TRBV14 and TRBJ2-4; D not certain. The CDR3 runs to 15 residues. Per germline, CDR1 SGHDN and CDR2 FVKESK. Trimming took 4 bases from V and 0 from J, leaving 10 bases between them. In DNA form, the CDR3 reads TGTGCCAGCAGCCGTGACTCCTTAGCCAAAAACATTCAGTACTTC. It specifies CASSRDSLAKNIQYF.

The chain couples TRBV5-6 to TRBJ1-5; D gene uncertain. Germline V gene lookup returns CDR1 SGHDT and CDR2 YYEEEE. Trimming took 0 bases from V and 3 from J, leaving 7 bases between them. The CDR3 runs to 14 residues. CDR3 coding DNA: TGTGCCAGCAGCTTGGGAGGATACAATCAGCCCCAGCATTTT. Its protein is CASSLGGYNQPQHF.

DNA for the CDR3: TGTGCCACCAGCCCCGCTACAGGGTCCTACGAGCAGTACTTC. It translates to CATSPATGSYEQYF. The chain links TRBV15 to TRBJ2-7; D possibly corresponds to TRBD1 (6 bases). Trimming cost V 5 bases and J 1 base, with 12 bases left between them. The germline CDR1 and CDR2 sequences are LNHNV and YYDKDF (reference sequence). The CDR3 totals 14 residues.

This clone was recorded a few times. The V and J genes are TRBV10-3 and TRBJ2-1; D gene uncertain. The germline CDR1 and CDR2 sequences are ENHRY and SYGVKD. The CDR3 spans 11 residues. V lost 6 bases, J lost 7 bases, and 7 bases lay in between. The CDR3 coding sequence is TGTGCCATCAGCAAGACTAATGAGCAGTTCTTC. Translated: CAISKTNEQFF.

CDR3 amino acids: CASSLAGTPTYEQYF. As DNA, the CDR3 is TGCGCCAGCAGCTTGGCCGGGACACCCACCTACGAGCAGTACTTC. The rearrangement links TRBV5-1 to TRBJ2-7, with D possibly matching TRBD1 (6 bases). Germline assignment: CDR1 SGHRS and CDR2 YFSETQ. V lost 0 bases and J 2 bases, leaving 12 bases between the germline ends. The length of the CDR3 is 15 residues. Full variable domain (remainder filled in from reference TRBV5-1 and TRBJ2-7): KAGVTQTPRYLIKTRGQQVTLSCSPISGHRSVSWYQQTPGQGLQFLFEYFSETQRNKGNFPGRFSGRQFSNSRSEMNVSTLELGDSALYLCASSLAGTPTYEQYFGPGTRLTVT.

The V and J genes are TRBV2 and TRBJ1-2; TRBD1 agrees at 8 bases. CDR1 and CDR2 (germline): SNHLY, FYNNEI. CDR3 length equals 15 residues. J lost 4 bases, V lost 6 bases, and 10 bases had no gene match. For the CDR3, the DNA is TGTGCCAGCAGCGATCAGGGGGCGGTAGGCTATGGCTACACCTTC. Encoded protein: CASSDQGAVGYGYTF.

V is TRBV15 and J is TRBJ1-1, with a possible D match to TRBD1 (5 bases). The CDR3 is 14 amino acids. V shed 4 bases and J shed 8 bases, with 17 bases lying between them. CDR1 and CDR2 from the germline V gene are LNHNV and YYDKDF (reference sequence). The CDR3 loop reads CATSTTRGKEEAFF. CDR3 sequence (DNA): TGTGCCACCAGCACCACCCGGGGGAAAGAGGAAGCTTTCTTT. The complete variable domain, with remaining parts taken from reference TRBV15 and TRBJ1-1, reads DAMVIQNPRYQVTQFGKPVTLSCSQTLNHNVMYWYQQKSSQAPKLLFHYYDKDFNNEADTPDNFQSRRPNTSFCFLDIRSPGLGDTAMYLCATSTTRGKEEAFFGQGTRLTVV.

The chain links TRBV28 to TRBJ2-7, with unresolved D. The CDR3 sequence is 11 residues long. Trimming stripped 7 bases from V and 4 bases from J, with 8 bases between. Germline assignment: CDR1 MDHEN and CDR2 SYDVKM. CDR3 loop: CASMSLYEQYF. The CDR3 nucleotides are TGTGCCAGCATGAGTTTGTACGAGCAGTACTTC.

J is TRBJ1-4 and V is TRBV9, with TRBD1 matching over 7 bases. Per germline, CDR1 SGDLS and CDR2 YYNGEE. Trimming took 0 bases from V and 2 from J; bases not matched to a gene: 10. CDR3 length equals 18 residues. The CDR3 reads CASSVADLGQLTNEKLFF. The CDR3 DNA is TGTGCCAGCAGCGTAGCTGATCTGGGACAGCTTACTAATGAAAAACTGTTTTTT.

The chain recombines TRBV5-4 with TRBJ2-4, with 7 bases identical to TRBD2. The CDR3 loop spans 16 amino acids. The V gene end was trimmed by 4 bases and the J gene end by 3 bases; junction bases not matched to a gene: 10. Germline assignment: CDR1 SGHNT and CDR2 YYREEE (reference sequence). The CDR3, as DNA: TGTGCCAGCAGCCCGTCTAGCGGAATTGGCAAAAACATTCAGTACTTC. As protein: CASSPSSGIGKNIQYF.

Only one count was recorded for this clone. The chain combines TRBV29-1 with TRBJ1-2; D is uncertain. V shed 1 base and J shed 7 bases, with 7 bases lying between them. This CDR3 is 11 amino acids long. Germline V gene lookup returns CDR1 SQVTM and CDR2 ANQGSEA. The CDR3 region has the DNA TGCAGCGTTGAAGGTCAGTCTGGCTACACCTTC. It codes for CSVEGQSGYTF.

This clone has a handful of counts. The gene calls are TRBV10-3 and TRBJ2-1, with TRBD2 matching over 11 bases. The CDR3 consists of 17 residues. Germline CDR1 is ENHRY and CDR2 is SYGVKD. Trimming removed 7 bases from V and 4 bases from J; junction bases left unmatched: 12. Here the CDR3 DNA reads TGTGCCATCACTGATGTCGCGACTAGCGGGGTATACAATGAGCAGTTCTTC. It encodes CAITDVATSGVYNEQFF.

The chain joins TRBV6-1 to TRBJ1-2, with D hard to call. This CDR3 has 14 residues. V was trimmed by 1 base and J by 6 bases, leaving 12 bases between them. Germline V lookup: CDR1 MNHNS, CDR2 SASEGT. The CDR3 sequence is CASSEVGGSNGYTF. The DNA of the CDR3 is TGTGCCAGCAGTGAAGTGGGAGGGTCTAATGGCTACACCTTC.

This chain connects TRBV5-6 to TRBJ2-7; 7 nucleotides align to TRBD2. Losses at the gene ends were 4 bases for V and 9 bases for J; bases not matched to a gene: 13. CDR3 length: 14 amino acids. Germline V gene data show CDR1 as SGHDT and CDR2 as YYEEEE. DNA for the CDR3: TGTGCCAGCAGCCGCCGGGACTACGCCACCGGGCAGTACTTC. Its translation is CASSRRDYATGQYF.

On this clone itself: The sample has other DNA sequences that encode this CDR3 too. The CDR3, as DNA: TGTGCCTGGAGTGGGGGGGGCAATCAGCCCCAGCATTTT. This sequence encodes CAWSGGGNQPQHF. The chain joins TRBV30 to TRBJ1-5, with a weak D call TRBD1 (5 bases). CDR1 is GTSNPN, CDR2 SVGIG, per germline (reference sequence). Trimming cost V 1 base and J 2 bases, with 6 bases left between them. The CDR3 length is 13 residues.

The chain uses TRBV11-1 and TRBJ1-5, with 7 bases that match TRBD1. With V trimmed by 5 bases and J by 6 bases, 1 base remained unmatched. This CDR3 contains 12 residues. Germline-derived CDR1 and CDR2 are SGHAT and FQDESV (reference sequence). CDR3 loop: CASSNRGQPQHF. CDR3 DNA: TGTGCCAGCAGCAACAGGGGTCAGCCCCAGCATTTT.

The rearrangement uses TRBV28 and TRBJ1-2, with D maybe TRBD1 (5 bases). With 2 bases removed from V and 0 bases from J, the gap between germline ends came to 13 bases. Germline CDR1 and CDR2: MDHEN and SYDVKM. This CDR3 comprises 16 residues. The CDR3, as DNA: TGTGCCAGCAGTTTAGCTAGGACATCCGCTAACTATGGCTACACCTTC. It yields the protein CASSLARTSANYGYTF.

The chain recombines TRBV15 with TRBJ2-7, with TRBD2 matching over 10 bases. CDR1 is LNHNV and CDR2 is YYDKDF in the germline V gene (reference sequence). This CDR3 contains 15 residues. J lost 2 bases, V lost 0 bases, and 1 base had no gene match. The CDR3: CATSRESGRAYEQYF. CDR3 in DNA: TGTGCCACCAGCAGAGAAAGCGGGAGGGCCTACGAGCAGTACTTC.

This clone was seen only once. The chain employs TRBV6-5 and TRBJ2-3; weak D call: TRBD1 (5 bases). The CDR3 is made up of 15 amino acids. V dropped 2 bases and J dropped 0 bases, with 9 bases sitting between them. Germline CDR1 reads MNHEY; CDR2 reads SVGAGI. The CDR3 DNA is TGTGCCAGCAGTTACGGCGGACATAGCACAGATACGCAGTATTTT. Translation: CASSYGGHSTDTQYF.

CDR3 bases: TGTGCCAGCAGCTTACTTTCGGGAAAACTGTTTTTT. It translates to CASSLLSGKLFF. The chain links TRBV7-8 to TRBJ1-4; D gene unclear. The CDR3 runs 12 residues. Germline lookup yields CDR1 SGHVS and CDR2 FQNEAQ. The V end lost 2 bases, the J end lost 10 bases, and 8 bases lay between the germline ends.